These 8 T cell receptor beta chains were all obtained from the same sample, sequenced in a study of blood T cell repertoires in COVID-19 (dated by TCRdb to the early 2020s). The protocol used for the library was the immunoSEQ multiplex PCR assay. As stored in TCRdb, this immuneACCESS dataset retains in-frame rearrangements with V and J assigned. A fraction of the clones does not appear; measured against another copy, unresolved V genes explain less than half of the discrepancy, and the remainder lacks a known reason. The sample profile shows 150,000 to 160,000 clones; about 90% of them were found once. The top ten clonotypes cover roughly 0.51% of the sample. Sequencing was done on a sample of peripheral blood. These receptors originate from a man aged 45-65 years with acute or convalescent COVID-19.

This clone was detected a few times. The chain has TRBV6-5 and TRBJ2-1; possible D gene TRBD2, 6 bases. The CDR3 runs 13 residues. Trimming removed 7 bases from V and 7 bases from J, with 14 bases in between. Germline assignment: CDR1 MNHEY and CDR2 SVGAGI. The CDR3 is CASTRRLVNEQFF. The CDR3 DNA sequence: TGTGCCAGCACGCGACGACTAGTAAATGAGCAGTTCTTC.

The chain combines TRBV7-2 with TRBJ1-1, with 9 bases fitting TRBD1. With 2 bases clipped from V and 3 bases from J, the junction kept 7 bases outside the gene matches. The CDR3 sequence is 16 residues long. Germline CDR1 reads SGHTA; CDR2 reads FQGNSA. The CDR3 DNA follows: TGTGCCAGCAGCTTATACAGGGGGCGCTCGGACACTGAAGCTTTCTTT. Translating gives CASSLYRGRSDTEAFF.

V is TRBV2 and J is TRBJ2-1; 12 bases align to TRBD1. The CDR3 is 14 amino acids. With V trimmed by 5 bases and J by 7 bases, 3 bases remained unmatched. CDR1 is SNHLY, CDR2 FYNNEI, per germline. CDR3 sequence reads: CASSRGQGANEQFF. CDR3 nucleotide sequence: TGTGCCAGCAGTAGGGGACAGGGGGCGAATGAGCAGTTCTTC.

The rearrangement joins TRBV5-4 to TRBJ1-4; 7 nucleotides agree with TRBD1. The trim removed 0 bases at V and 12 bases at J, leaving 8 bases unmatched. Germline CDR1 is SGHNT and CDR2 is YYREEE (reference sequence). CDR3 length equals 14 residues. The CDR3 DNA follows: TGTGCCAGCAGCTTGGAAGCACTAGGGGGCGAACTGTTTTTT. Protein sequence: CASSLEALGGELFF.

The chain carries TRBV11-3 and TRBJ2-1; D may be TRBD1 (5 bases). This CDR3 is built from 15 residues. Germline V lookup: CDR1 SGHNT, CDR2 YENEEA. Trimming cost V 5 bases and J 0 bases, with 11 bases left between them. Here the CDR3 DNA reads TGTGCCAGCAGCCGAGACAGTAGCTCCTACAATGAGCAGTTCTTC. Residues: CASSRDSSSYNEQFF.

This rearrangement joins TRBV6-2 or TRBV6-3 to TRBJ1-1; a possible D gene is TRBD1 (6 bases). This CDR3 comprises 15 residues. V gave up 5 bases and J gave up 0 bases, with 13 bases separating them. The germline CDR1 and CDR2 sequences are MNHEY and SVGEGT. CDR3 nucleotides: TGTGCCAGCAGTCCACCCACAGGGATGAACACTGAAGCTTTCTTT. Translation gives CASSPPTGMNTEAFF.

V usage is TRBV2 and J usage is TRBJ2-4, with unresolved D. CDR1 and CDR2 from the germline V gene are SNHLY and FYNNEI. The V end was cut by 8 bases, the J end by 9 bases, with 8 bases between. The CDR3 contains 10 residues. CDR3 sequence (DNA): TGTGCCAGCGCGCTTGGCATTCAGTACTTC. Translated, it gives CASALGIQYF.

The V and J genes are TRBV5-1 and TRBJ2-7; the D is unclear. V was pared by 0 bases and J by 2 bases, with 9 bases between. Germline V gene lookup returns CDR1 SGHRS and CDR2 YFSETQ. The length of the CDR3 is 14 residues. The CDR3 region has the DNA TGCGCCAGCAGCTTGGCTGGCGGAGCCTACGAGCAGTACTTC. It yields the protein CASSLAGGAYEQYF.